The next 26 T cell receptor beta chains were all read from a single sample in a study of cytomegalovirus exposure and HLA in healthy donors (dated by TCRdb to about 2017). The method behind the library was the immunoSEQ multiplex PCR assay. For the multiplex PCR, a mixture combining 60 forward primers for TCR Vbeta segments and 13 reverse primers for TCR Jbeta segments was used. TCRdb stores this immuneACCESS table with in-frame sequences only. Part of the clones is absent; in the studies checked, under half of the shortfall reflects unresolved V genes, and no reason is known for the rest. The sample contains 90,000 to 120,000 clones, about 80% of them found a single time. 4.1% of the sample is held by the ten biggest clonotypes. The sample consisted of PBMCs. Receptor source: a female donor in good health and CMV-seropositive.

This chain links TRBV14 with TRBJ1-3, with D possibly matching TRBD1 (5 bases). The CDR3 has 18 amino acids. Trimming took 5 bases from V and 0 from J, leaving 20 bases between them. CDR1 and CDR2 (germline): SGHDN, FVKESK. This CDR3 reads CASSASVLTASSGNTIYF. CDR3 nucleotide sequence: TGTGCCAGCAGCGCAAGCGTCCTGACAGCGAGCTCTGGAAACACCATATATTTT. The full variable domain, with the rest looked up from reference TRBV14 and TRBJ1-3, is EAGVTQFPSHSVIEKGQTVTLRCDPISGHDNLYWYRRVMGKEIKFLLHFVKESKQDESGMPNNRFLAERTGGTYSTLKVQPAELEDSGVYFCASSASVLTASSGNTIYFGEGSWLTVV.

The chain has TRBV5-6 and TRBJ2-4; weak D call: TRBD1 (5 bases). The CDR3 extends over 16 amino acids. From germline, CDR1 is SGHDT and CDR2 YYEEEE. V was clipped by 3 bases and J by 0 bases, with 13 bases between them. The CDR3 DNA is TGTGCCAGCAGCTCCGACAGAGCCTTAGCCAAAAACATTCAGTACTTC. Its protein is CASSSDRALAKNIQYF.

The rearrangement joins TRBV7-2 to TRBJ2-3; perhaps TRBD1 as D (5 bases). Germline V gene lookup returns CDR1 SGHTA and CDR2 FQGNSA. The CDR3 is made up of 16 amino acids. V lost 1 base and J lost 6, with 17 bases in between. Here the CDR3 reads CASSLGSGIGVDTQYF. The CDR3 DNA sequence: TGTGCCAGCAGCTTAGGTTCAGGGATAGGGGTCGATACGCAGTATTTT.

The CDR3, as DNA: TGCGCCAGCAGCTTGGACAGTGCTAACACTGAAGCTTTCTTT. This gives the protein CASSLDSANTEAFF. The V gene is TRBV5-1, the J gene TRBJ1-1; no reliable D call. V was shortened by 0 bases and J by 2 bases, with 8 bases between the two germline ends. Germline V gene sequence: CDR1 SGHRS, CDR2 YFSETQ. CDR3 length equals 14 residues.

The rearrangement joins TRBV6-6 to TRBJ1-2; D gene unclear. Germline V gives CDR1 MNHNY, CDR2 SVGAGI (reference sequence). CDR3 size: 13 residues. V lost 6 bases to trimming and J lost 4 bases, with 12 bases between them. The CDR3 loop is CASSRTSAYGYTF. The CDR3 coding sequence is TGTGCCAGCAGCCGTACTAGCGCCTATGGCTACACCTTC.

The chain carries TRBV4-3 and TRBJ2-7; D call uncertain. CDR3 size: 13 residues. The germline V and J ends were trimmed by 0 bases and 10 bases, with 13 bases remaining between them. Germline-derived CDR1 and CDR2 are LGHNA and YSLEER. CDR3 in amino acids: CASSQDRFRLQYF. In DNA, the CDR3 is TGCGCCAGCAGCCAAGATCGGTTCCGTCTACAGTACTTC.

This clone was seen only once. The V gene is TRBV10-3, the J gene TRBJ2-1; maybe TRBD1 (6 bases). Looked up from germline, CDR1 is ENHRY and CDR2 is SYGVKD. The V gene lost 2 bases and the J gene lost 7 bases, with 12 bases spanning the gap. The CDR3 is 14 residues long. The chain's CDR3 is CAISEGQRRNEQFF. CDR3 nucleotides: TGTGCCATCAGTGAGGGACAGAGGAGGAATGAGCAGTTCTTC.

The chain links TRBV19 to TRBJ1-3; 7 bases map to TRBD1. V was clipped by 7 bases and J by 2 bases; unmatched bases: 8. In germline, CDR1 is LNHDA, CDR2 SQIVND (reference sequence). The CDR3 contains 15 residues. For the CDR3, the DNA is TGTGCCAGTACGGGTCGGACAGGCGCTGGAAACACCATATATTTT. Protein: CASTGRTGAGNTIYF.

CDR3: CASSTVRVTNNQPQHF. The CDR3 DNA reads TGTGCCAGTAGTACCGTCAGGGTGACAAATAATCAGCCCCAGCATTTT. V and J are TRBV19 and TRBJ1-5, with D tentatively TRBD1 (5 bases). V shed 4 bases and J shed 4 bases, with 17 bases lying between them. The CDR3 contains 16 residues. Germline V gives CDR1 LNHDA, CDR2 SQIVND (reference sequence). The entire variable domain, with the rest obtained from reference TRBV19 and TRBJ1-5, is as follows: DGGITQSPKYLFRKEGQNVTLSCEQNLNHDAMYWYRQDPGQGLRLIYYSQIVNDFQKGDIAEGYSVSREKKESFPLTVTSAQKNPTAFYLCASSTVRVTNNQPQHFGDGTRLSIL.

The chain employs TRBV9 and TRBJ1-6; tentatively, D is TRBD1 (5 bases). The ends were cut back, 4 bases at V and 10 bases at J, with 18 bases in the middle. CDR1 is SGDLS, CDR2 YYNGEE, per germline. The CDR3 is 15 amino acids. The CDR3 coding sequence is TGTGCCAGCAGCCCCACGGGGGAGGGAGGATCACCCCTCCACTTT. Protein product: CASSPTGEGGSPLHF.

This clone came up a few times. The gene calls are TRBV25-1 and TRBJ2-5; possibly TRBD1 for D (6 bases). This CDR3 has 15 amino acids. V lost 4 bases to trimming and J lost 0 bases, with 12 bases between them. CDR1 MGHDK and CDR2 SYGVNS come from the germline V gene. The CDR3 DNA sequence: TGTGCCAGCAGTGGGACAGCTTGGTACCAAGAGACCCAGTACTTC. This encodes CASSGTAWYQETQYF.

This clone showed up just a few times. The V gene is TRBV4-3, the J gene TRBJ1-6; the D gene is possibly TRBD1 (6 bases). From germline, CDR1 is LGHNA and CDR2 YSLEER. This CDR3 is 13 amino acids long. V was clipped by 4 bases and J by 7 bases, with 8 bases between them. For the CDR3, the DNA is TGCGCCAGCAGCCGCACAGGGAATTCACCCCTCCACTTT. Protein sequence: CASSRTGNSPLHF.

CDR3 region: CASSALQGPYEQYF. CDR3 sequence (DNA): TGCGCCAGCAGCGCCTTACAGGGTCCCTACGAGCAGTACTTC. The chain uses TRBV5-1 and TRBJ2-7, with D possibly TRBD1 on 6 matching bases. With 4 bases removed from V and 2 bases from J, the gap between germline ends came to 13 bases. Looked up from germline, CDR1 is SGHRS and CDR2 is YFSETQ. CDR3 length: 14 amino acids.

V and J are TRBV7-2 and TRBJ2-7; D is possibly TRBD2 (5 bases). V was trimmed by 1 base and J by 1 base, leaving 14 bases between them. The CDR3 length is 16 residues. In germline, CDR1 is SGHTA, CDR2 FQGNSA. Written as DNA, the CDR3 is TGTGCCAGCAGCTTAGGAACCCGGGGTCAGTCCTACGAGCAGTACTTC. Protein product: CASSLGTRGQSYEQYF.

The gene calls are TRBV11-2 and TRBJ2-7, with D hard to call. The length of the CDR3 is 15 residues. Germline CDR1 and CDR2: SGHAT and FQNNGV. V was shortened by 2 bases and J by 0 bases, with 11 bases between the two germline ends. The CDR3 reads CASSLSDSRSYEQYF. The CDR3 DNA sequence: TGTGCCAGCAGCTTATCAGATTCTCGCTCCTACGAGCAGTACTTC.

The chain uses TRBV28 and TRBJ1-5, with D possibly TRBD1 on 6 matching bases. This CDR3 comprises 17 residues. Germline CDR1 MDHEN, CDR2 SYDVKM. Trimming cost V 2 bases and J 0 bases, with 14 bases left between them. Written as DNA, the CDR3 is TGTGCCAGCAGTTTAGGACAGCCCCCTTTTAGCAATCAGCCCCAGCATTTT. Amino acids: CASSLGQPPFSNQPQHF.

The table lists this clone with a count of one. The genes are TRBV4-3 and TRBJ2-3; a possible D gene is TRBD1 (5 bases). The CDR3 covers 16 residues. Trimming took off 1 base at V and 0 bases at J, with 11 bases between the two ends. Germline values: CDR1 LGHNA, CDR2 YSLEER. CDR3 nucleotides: TGCGCCAGCAGCCAAGCCGGTAAGGGGAGCACAGATACGCAGTATTTT. Translated, it gives CASSQAGKGSTDTQYF.

Only one count was recorded for this clone. The chain couples TRBV2 to TRBJ1-3; D remains unclear. CDR3 length equals 16 residues. CDR1 SNHLY and CDR2 FYNNEI come from the germline V gene. Trimming shortened V by 1 base and J by 4 bases, and 14 bases separated the two germline ends. The CDR3 spells CASSEGRQTLGNTIYF. The DNA for the CDR3 is TGTGCCAGCAGTGAAGGGAGGCAGACCTTAGGAAACACCATATATTTT.

CDR3: CASSQAGTGASSPLHF. DNA of the CDR3: TGTGCCAGCAGCCAGGCCGGGACAGGGGCTAGTTCACCCCTCCACTTT. The gene calls are TRBV4-2 and TRBJ1-6; 10 nucleotides align to TRBD1. CDR1 and CDR2 from the germline V gene are LGHNA and YNFKEQ. Trimming cost V 3 bases and J 9 bases; bases outside gene matches: 8. This CDR3 spans 16 amino acids.

The chain combines TRBV10-3 with TRBJ2-1; TRBD2 matches 10 bases. The CDR3 covers 17 residues. Trimming took 3 bases from V and 6 from J; bases not matched to a gene: 11. Germline V lookup: CDR1 ENHRY, CDR2 SYGVKD. The CDR3 is CAISDPSGAGGLNEQFF. Written as DNA, the CDR3 is TGTGCCATCAGTGACCCCTCGGGAGCGGGGGGGCTCAATGAGCAGTTCTTC.

This clone was detected a few times. The chain employs TRBV4-2 and TRBJ1-1; 8 bases align to TRBD1. This CDR3 has 16 amino acids. Unmatched junction bases numbered 8, after V lost 1 base and J lost 4 bases. Germline V gives CDR1 LGHNA, CDR2 YNFKEQ. The CDR3 is CASSQGAGGAATEAFF. In DNA, the CDR3 is TGTGCCAGCAGCCAAGGGGCAGGGGGCGCAGCCACTGAAGCTTTCTTT.

The genes are TRBV11-2 and TRBJ2-7; 9 nucleotides align to TRBD2. This CDR3 contains 15 residues. V lost 3 bases, J lost 3 bases, and 6 bases stayed unmatched. CDR1 SGHAT and CDR2 FQNNGV come from the germline V gene. CDR3 loop: CASSLESGRFYEQYF. The CDR3 region has the DNA TGTGCCAGCAGCTTGGAAAGCGGGAGGTTCTACGAGCAGTACTTC.

J is TRBJ2-3 and V is TRBV2; TRBD2 matches at 7 bases. Per germline, CDR1 SNHLY and CDR2 FYNNEI. After removal of 5 bases from V and 4 bases from J, the junction contained 6 bases not matched to a gene. The CDR3 is made up of 14 amino acids. CDR3 sequence: CASSTVGGPDTQYF. The CDR3 nucleotides are TGTGCCAGCAGTACTGTGGGAGGGCCAGATACGCAGTATTTT.

There are a few counts of this clone. The V and J genes are TRBV30 and TRBJ1-1; TRBD1 matches 7 bases. This CDR3 comprises 12 residues. The germline V gene has CDR1 GTSNPN and CDR2 SVGIG (reference sequence). The trim removed 6 bases at V and 6 bases at J, leaving 7 bases unmatched. The CDR3 loop reads CACNRGSAEAFF. CDR3 DNA sequence: TGTGCCTGTAACAGGGGCTCGGCTGAAGCTTTCTTT.

This clone was found a few times. The J gene is TRBJ2-7, the V gene TRBV15; 7 positions agree with TRBD2. Trimming removed 8 bases from V and 4 bases from J; junction bases left unmatched: 14. CDR1 is LNHNV and CDR2 is YYDKDF in the germline V gene (reference sequence). The CDR3 loop spans 15 amino acids. In DNA, the CDR3 is TGTGCCACCGCCCGGGGGGAGGGCCTATTGTACGAGCAGTACTTC. Encoded protein: CATARGEGLLYEQYF.

The J gene is TRBJ1-1, the V gene TRBV18; 7 nucleotides match TRBD1. This CDR3 contains 14 residues. V was clipped by 3 bases and J by 5 bases; unmatched bases: 6. The V gene's germline CDR1 is KGHSH and CDR2 LQKENI. In nucleotides, the CDR3 is TGTGCCAGCTCACCCGTGACAGGGAATACTGAAGCTTTCTTT. This gives the protein CASSPVTGNTEAFF.